This TCR beta chain emerged from a study of cytomegalovirus exposure and HLA in healthy donors. Study observations and caveats: Sequencing likely caused a cluster of highly shared sequence variants. An Asian-associated ancestry cluster reportedly showed fewer N-insertions than the approximately 630-donor mean in a later analysis. Available immune exposure information was restricted to CMV serostatus only. Specific recognition of CMV antigens was confirmed in vitro for a few chains (all CMV-associated).

PCR amplification relied on 60 Vbeta primers (plus 13 Jbeta primers). Sequencing was performed with immunoSEQ multiplex PCR; in TCRdb, only in-frame clones are kept and a portion is missing. The repertoire table contains about 58,000 clones. A word on this clone: Its target is not known.

Trimming took 6 bases from V and 1 from J, leaving 7 bases between them. Germline V gives CDR1 LNHNV, CDR2 YYDKDF (reference sequence). The CDR3 has 14 amino acids. The chain recombines TRBV15 with TRBJ1-6, with a weak D call TRBD1 (5 bases). The TCR sequence derives from a woman aged 18-29 years in good health and CMV-seronegative. Material: PBMCs. The DNA for the CDR3 is TGTGCCACCAGTCCAGGGTCCTATAATTCACCCCTCCACTTT. It specifies CATSPGSYNSPLHF. Full variable domain (missing parts from reference TRBV15 and TRBJ1-6): DAMVIQNPRYQVTQFGKPVTLSCSQTLNHNVMYWYQQKSSQAPKLLFHYYDKDFNNEADTPDNFQSRRPNTSFCFLDIRSPGLGDTAMYLCATSPGSYNSPLHFGNGTRLTVT.